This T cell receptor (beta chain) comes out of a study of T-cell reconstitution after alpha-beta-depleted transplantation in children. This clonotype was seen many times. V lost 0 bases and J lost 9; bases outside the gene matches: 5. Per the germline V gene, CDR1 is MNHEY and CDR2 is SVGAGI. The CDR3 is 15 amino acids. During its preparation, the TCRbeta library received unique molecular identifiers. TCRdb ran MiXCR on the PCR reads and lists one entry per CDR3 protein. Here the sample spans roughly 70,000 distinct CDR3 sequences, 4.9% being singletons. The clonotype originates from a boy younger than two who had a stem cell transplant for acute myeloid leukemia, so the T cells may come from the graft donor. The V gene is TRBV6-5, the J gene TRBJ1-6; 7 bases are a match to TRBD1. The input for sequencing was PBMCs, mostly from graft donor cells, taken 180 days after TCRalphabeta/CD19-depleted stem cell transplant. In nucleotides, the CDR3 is TGTGCCAGCAGTTACTCGAGGGACAGAGTTTCACCCCTCCACTTT. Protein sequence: CASSYSRDRVSPLHF.